Listed here are 17 T cell receptor beta chains from one sample, sequenced in a study of neurological immune-mediated disorders. TCRdb processed the 5' RACE reads anew with MiXCR; each CDR3 protein has one entry. The table includes 55,000 to 65,000 distinct CDR3 sequences, about 13% detected once. Material for sequencing was PBMCs. The receptors here all came from an older woman with HTLV-1-associated myelopathy (HAM/TSP).

This clonotype was counted at least ten times. The chain employs TRBV7-9 and TRBJ2-2; possibly TRBD2 for D (5 bases). V was pared by 4 bases and J by 1 base, with 13 bases between. CDR3 length: 16 residues. Germline CDR1 reads SEHNR; CDR2 reads FQNEAQ (reference sequence). CDR3 protein: CASSSYGGWNTGELFF. The CDR3 DNA reads TGTGCCAGCAGCTCCTATGGCGGGTGGAACACCGGGGAGCTGTTTTTT.

This clonotype was counted many times. The V call is TRBV20-1, the J call TRBJ1-1; D unresolved. Germline-derived CDR1 and CDR2 are DFQATT and SNEGSKA (reference sequence). The CDR3 sequence is 13 residues long. Deletions cut 2 bases from V and 0 bases from J, with 7 bases between. This chain's CDR3 is CSARSSLNTEAFF. The CDR3 nucleotides read TGCAGTGCTAGATCGTCTTTGAACACTGAAGCTTTCTTT.

This clonotype was recorded at least ten times. The genes are TRBV5-1 and TRBJ2-1; D is ambiguous. Germline assignment: CDR1 SGHRS and CDR2 YFSETQ. The CDR3 has 15 residues. The ends were cut back, 0 bases at V and 4 bases at J, with 11 bases in the middle. The CDR3 nucleotides are TGCGCCAGCAGCTTGGAAGGGATGAAGTACAATGAGCAGTTCTTC. Amino acids: CASSLEGMKYNEQFF.

The rearrangement joins TRBV20-1 to TRBJ2-2; D gene ambiguous. Per the germline V gene, CDR1 is DFQATT and CDR2 is SNEGSKA (reference sequence). Trimming removed 1 base from V and 0 bases from J, with 6 bases in between. This CDR3 spans 14 amino acids. The CDR3 region is CSARGPPNTGELFF. For the CDR3, the DNA is TGCAGTGCTAGAGGGCCACCGAACACCGGGGAGCTGTTTTTT.

This clonotype was seen at least ten times. The V gene is TRBV7-6, the J gene TRBJ2-3, with D uncertain. In germline, CDR1 is SGHVS, CDR2 FNYEAQ. V lost 2 bases, J lost 6 bases, and 9 bases lay in between. This CDR3 has 13 amino acids. CDR3 sequence reads: CASSLRPGDTQYF. The CDR3 DNA reads as TGTGCCAGCAGCTTAAGGCCTGGGGATACGCAGTATTTT. The variable domain in full, completed from reference TRBV7-6 and TRBJ2-3, reads GAGVSQSPRYKVTKRGQDVALRCDPISGHVSLYWYRQALGQGPEFLTYFNYEAQQDKSGLPNDRFSAERPEGSISTLTIQRTEQRDSAMYRCASSLRPGDTQYFGPGTRLTVL.

This clonotype was picked up many times. The V call is TRBV7-2, the J call TRBJ2-5; D gene uncertain. CDR3 length equals 17 residues. CDR1 SGHTA and CDR2 FQGNSA come from the germline V gene. Trimming removed 1 base at V and 2 bases at J, with 17 bases between. CDR3 region: CASSLGFPSPMQETQYF. CDR3 coding DNA: TGTGCCAGCAGCTTAGGGTTTCCGTCCCCAATGCAAGAGACCCAGTACTTC.

This clonotype has at least ten counts. The rearrangement joins TRBV7-2 to TRBJ2-5, with 9 bases identical to TRBD1. CDR1 SGHTA and CDR2 FQGNSA come from the germline V gene. Losses at the gene ends were 10 bases for V and 4 bases for J; bases not matched to a gene: 7. The CDR3 length is 13 residues. CDR3 amino acids: CANSRQGGETQYF. CDR3 DNA: TGTGCCAACTCCCGACAGGGGGGAGAGACCCAGTACTTC.

This clonotype was observed many times. V is TRBV5-1 and J is TRBJ2-1, with 11 bases fitting TRBD1. Per germline, CDR1 SGHRS and CDR2 YFSETQ. J lost 8 bases, V lost 4 bases, and 8 bases had no gene match. This CDR3 contains 15 residues. This chain's CDR3 is CASSPGDRGWYEQFF. The CDR3 DNA reads as TGCGCCAGCAGCCCGGGGGACAGGGGGTGGTATGAGCAGTTCTTC.

This clonotype has a count of ten or more. This rearrangement joins TRBV2 to TRBJ1-1; no definite D call. Germline loops: CDR1 SNHLY, CDR2 FYNNEI. The CDR3 has 14 residues. Trimming took off 6 bases at V and 5 bases at J, with 16 bases between the two ends. The CDR3 spells CASRVTGRDTEAFF. The CDR3 DNA reads as TGTGCCAGCAGGGTGACTGGCCGGGATACTGAAGCTTTCTTT.

The V call is TRBV20-1, the J call TRBJ2-7; D possibly corresponds to TRBD1 (6 bases). CDR1 is DFQATT and CDR2 is SNEGSKA in the germline V gene (reference sequence). The CDR3 length is 13 residues. V was shortened by 3 bases and J by 0 bases, with 9 bases between the two germline ends. CDR3 protein: CSARSRGSYEQYF. CDR3 DNA sequence: TGCAGTGCTAGGAGCAGGGGCTCCTACGAGCAGTACTTC.

Ten or more counts support this clonotype. This sequence joins TRBV29-1 and TRBJ1-2; no clear D gene. Germline assignment: CDR1 SQVTM and CDR2 ANQGSEA. Trimming removed 0 bases from V and 8 bases from J, with 4 bases in between. This CDR3 spans 10 amino acids. DNA of the CDR3: TGCAGCGTTGAAGAGGACGGCTACACCTTC. It encodes CSVEEDGYTF.

This clonotype was counted ten times or more. V is TRBV7-2 and J is TRBJ1-1; 9 nucleotides agree with TRBD1. The V gene end was trimmed by 5 bases and the J gene end by 1 base; junction bases not matched to a gene: 5. Germline CDR1 SGHTA, CDR2 FQGNSA. This CDR3 has 15 residues. This chain's CDR3 is CASSLSTGGNTEAFF. DNA of the CDR3: TGTGCCAGCAGCCTCTCGACAGGGGGGAACACTGAAGCTTTCTTT.

V usage is TRBV5-1 and J usage is TRBJ2-1; the match to TRBD2 covers 7 bases. With 0 bases clipped from V and 4 bases from J, the junction kept 7 bases outside the gene matches. The CDR3 is 16 amino acids. Germline values: CDR1 SGHRS, CDR2 YFSETQ. CDR3 residues: CASSLVAGAGYNEQFF. Here the CDR3 DNA reads TGCGCCAGCAGCTTGGTGGCGGGAGCGGGGTACAATGAGCAGTTCTTC.

This clonotype was recorded many times. This sequence joins TRBV5-1 and TRBJ2-1; D is ambiguous. The length of the CDR3 is 13 residues. V was shortened by 1 base and J by 5 bases, with 7 bases between the two germline ends. The germline CDR1 and CDR2 sequences are SGHRS and YFSETQ. DNA for the CDR3: TGCGCCAGCAGCTTGTCGCTGAACAATGAGCAGTTCTTC. Protein: CASSLSLNNEQFF.

There are many counts of this clonotype. The V gene is TRBV5-1, the J gene TRBJ2-2; no reliable D call. This CDR3 contains 14 residues. Germline loops: CDR1 SGHRS, CDR2 YFSETQ. Trimming cost V 2 bases and J 6 bases, with 11 bases left between them. Here the CDR3 DNA reads TGCGCCAGCAGCTTCAATCTAGGGTCCGGGGAGCTGTTTTTT. Protein: CASSFNLGSGELFF.

This clonotype was seen many times. This sequence joins TRBV27 and TRBJ2-2; 8 bases are shared with TRBD2. Germline V gene sequence: CDR1 MNHEY, CDR2 SMNVEV (reference sequence). The V segment lost 6 bases and the J segment 4 bases; nucleotides outside the gene matches: 7. This CDR3 has 15 amino acids. Here the CDR3 DNA reads TGTGCCAGCAGCCCGACTAGCGTAATCACCGGGGAGCTGTTTTTT. Translating gives CASSPTSVITGELFF.

V is TRBV3-1 and J is TRBJ2-2; no definite D call. Trimming left V 5 bases short and J 8 bases short, with 15 bases between. CDR3 length equals 14 residues. The germline V gene has CDR1 LGHDT and CDR2 YNNKEL (reference sequence). CDR3 DNA sequence: TGTGCCAGCAGCTCCGGGCCAAAGACGGGGGAGCTGTTTTTT. Its protein is CASSSGPKTGELFF.